This record looks at one T cell receptor (beta chain) sequence and its context. Per the germline V gene, CDR1 is SGHRS and CDR2 is YFSETQ. This CDR3 is built from 14 residues. Trimming removed 0 bases at V and 0 bases at J, with 6 bases between. Method: immunoSEQ multiplex PCR; TCRdb's copy keeps in-frame clones and lacks some. The sample holds more than 60,000 clones, almost 85% seen once. This specimen belongs to a study of blood T cell repertoires in COVID-19. Overall study: T cells, B-cell-depleted T cells, or PBMCs provided the cDNA or gDNA that served as material.

This clonotype was sampled from a human donor in a cohort sampled during active COVID-19. The J gene is TRBJ2-5, the V gene TRBV5-1; D is ambiguous. Material for sequencing was peripheral blood. CDR3: CASSLEYNQETQYF. The CDR3 DNA sequence: TGCGCCAGCAGCTTGGAGTACAACCAAGAGACCCAGTACTTC.